The present T cell receptor (beta chain) was sequenced within a study of blood T cell repertoires in COVID-19. Profiling relied on immunoSEQ multiplex PCR, and the TCRdb table lists in-frame clones only, not all of them. The sample lists hundreds of thousands of clones, around 87% occurring once. V lost 0 bases to trimming and J lost 2 bases; unmatched junction nucleotides: 8. This CDR3 is 18 amino acids long. Germline V gene sequence: CDR1 SGDLS, CDR2 YYNGEE. The J gene is TRBJ1-2, the V gene TRBV9, with 12 bases lining up with TRBD1. The specimen was PBMCs or T cells enriched from blood (not recorded which). The receptor was isolated from a woman younger than 35 who had recovered from COVID-19. CDR3 sequence reads: CASSVDRGTGGANYGYTF. CDR3 DNA sequence: TGTGCCAGCAGCGTAGATCGAGGGACAGGGGGCGCGAACTATGGCTACACCTTC.